This TCR beta chain emerged from a study of OX40 agonist ivuxolimab in advanced cancers. At the level of the study: Patients took ivuxolimab, an agonistic anti-OX40 (CD134) antibody. Patients were roughly 83% male with ages roughly 20 to 90, mean about 60. Overall study findings and caveats: Circulating CD4+ and CD8+ T cells showed clonal expansion by week 6 at 0.1 to 3.0 mg/kg. Among some nonresponders, normalized T-cell clonal expansion was also low.

Sequencing was performed with immunoSEQ multiplex PCR; in TCRdb, only in-frame clones are kept and a portion is missing. Of tens of thousands of clones listed, approximately 82% are singletons. As for this clone: Its antigen is unidentified.

CDR1 and CDR2 (germline): SEHNR, FQNEAQ (reference sequence). CDR3 length: 17 amino acids. With V trimmed by 3 bases and J by 3 bases, 12 bases remained unmatched. The material sequenced was CD4+ or CD8+ T cells sorted from blood, taken in a trial of the OX40 agonist ivuxolimab. The chain carries TRBV7-9 and TRBJ2-7, with 9 bases matching TRBD2. This TCR was sampled from an adult with an advanced solid tumor such as melanoma, head and neck, liver or kidney cancer. This chain's CDR3 is CASSFREPGLALYEQYF. The CDR3 DNA is TGTGCCAGCAGCTTTCGGGAACCGGGACTAGCTCTCTACGAGCAGTACTTC.